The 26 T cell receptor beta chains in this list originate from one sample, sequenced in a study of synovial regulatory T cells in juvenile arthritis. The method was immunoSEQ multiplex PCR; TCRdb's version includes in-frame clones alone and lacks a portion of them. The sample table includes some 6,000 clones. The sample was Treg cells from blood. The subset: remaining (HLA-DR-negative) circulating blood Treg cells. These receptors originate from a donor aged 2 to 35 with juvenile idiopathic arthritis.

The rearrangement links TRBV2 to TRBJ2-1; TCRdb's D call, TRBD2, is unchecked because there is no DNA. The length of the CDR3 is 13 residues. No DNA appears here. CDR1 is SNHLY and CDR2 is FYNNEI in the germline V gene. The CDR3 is CASSSGIYNEQFF.

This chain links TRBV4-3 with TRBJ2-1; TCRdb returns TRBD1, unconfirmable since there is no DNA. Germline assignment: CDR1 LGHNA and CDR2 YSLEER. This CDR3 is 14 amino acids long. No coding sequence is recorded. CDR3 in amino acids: CASSQDYSYNEQFF.

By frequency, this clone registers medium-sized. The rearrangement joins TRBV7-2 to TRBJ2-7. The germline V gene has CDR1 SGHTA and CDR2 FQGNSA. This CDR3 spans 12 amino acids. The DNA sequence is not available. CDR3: CASSSAFYEQYF.

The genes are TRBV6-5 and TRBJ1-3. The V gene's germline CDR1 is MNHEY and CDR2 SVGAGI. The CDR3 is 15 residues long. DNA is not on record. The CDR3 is CASSTWGSSGNTIYF.

CDR3 residues: CASRPYSLNEKLFF. The chain is built from TRBV27 and TRBJ1-4; no DNA is available, so the TRBD1 call from TCRdb remains unchecked. The germline V gene has CDR1 MNHEY and CDR2 SMNVEV (reference sequence). CDR3 length: 14 residues. No nucleotide data were recorded. Variable domain in full (rest from reference TRBV27 and TRBJ1-4): EAQVTQNPRYLITVTGKKLTVTCSQNMNHEYMSWYRQDPGLGLRQIYYSMNVEVTDKGDVPEGYKVSRKEKRNFPLILESPSPNQTSLYFCASRPYSLNEKLFFGSGTQLSVL.

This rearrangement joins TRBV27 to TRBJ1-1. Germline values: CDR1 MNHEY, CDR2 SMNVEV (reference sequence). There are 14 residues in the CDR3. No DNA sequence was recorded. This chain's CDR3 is CASSPFGRGTEAFF.

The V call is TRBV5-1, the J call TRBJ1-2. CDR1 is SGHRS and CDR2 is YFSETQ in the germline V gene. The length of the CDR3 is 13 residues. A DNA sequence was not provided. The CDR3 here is CASKWRPEYGYTF.

The CDR3 is CAWSVRLSEKLFF. The chain recombines TRBV30 with TRBJ1-4. The V gene's germline CDR1 is GTSNPN and CDR2 SVGIG (reference sequence). The CDR3 is 13 amino acids. DNA was not recorded.

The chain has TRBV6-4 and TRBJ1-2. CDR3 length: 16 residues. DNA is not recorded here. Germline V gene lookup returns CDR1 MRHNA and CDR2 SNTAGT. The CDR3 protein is CASSDIQAKGNYGYTF.

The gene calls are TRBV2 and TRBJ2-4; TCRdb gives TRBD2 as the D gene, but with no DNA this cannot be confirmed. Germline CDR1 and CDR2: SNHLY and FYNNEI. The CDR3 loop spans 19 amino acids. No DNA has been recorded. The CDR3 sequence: CASSEGLAGLGGSKNIQYF.

The CDR3 sequence is CASSLGPYNEQFF. J is TRBJ2-1 and V is TRBV13. CDR1 is PRHDT and CDR2 is FYEKMQ in the germline V gene (reference sequence). CDR3 length: 13 residues. Nucleotide data are not available.

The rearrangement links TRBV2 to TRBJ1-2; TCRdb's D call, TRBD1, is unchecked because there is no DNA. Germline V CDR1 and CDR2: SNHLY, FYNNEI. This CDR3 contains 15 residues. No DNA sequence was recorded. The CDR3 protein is CASSEAAGGLYGYTF.

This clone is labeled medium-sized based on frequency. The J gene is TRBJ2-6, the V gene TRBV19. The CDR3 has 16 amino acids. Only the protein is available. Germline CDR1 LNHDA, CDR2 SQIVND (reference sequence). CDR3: CASTFGPYSGANVLTF.

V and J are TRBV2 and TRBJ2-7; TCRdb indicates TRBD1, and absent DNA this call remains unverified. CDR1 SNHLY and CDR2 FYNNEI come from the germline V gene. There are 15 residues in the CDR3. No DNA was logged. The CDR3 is CASSGRAANSDREYF.

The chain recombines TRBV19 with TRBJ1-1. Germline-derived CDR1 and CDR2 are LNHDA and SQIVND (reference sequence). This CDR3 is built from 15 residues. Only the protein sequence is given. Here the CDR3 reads CASIENHGPNTEAFF.

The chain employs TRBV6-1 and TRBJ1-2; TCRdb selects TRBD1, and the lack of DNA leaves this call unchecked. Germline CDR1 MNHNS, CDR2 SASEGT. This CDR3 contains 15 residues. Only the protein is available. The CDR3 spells CASSDGGRGRSGYTF.

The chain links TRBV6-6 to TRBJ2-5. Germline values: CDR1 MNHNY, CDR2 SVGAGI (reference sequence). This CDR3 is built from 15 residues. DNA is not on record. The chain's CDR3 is CASSYSYRVGETQYF.

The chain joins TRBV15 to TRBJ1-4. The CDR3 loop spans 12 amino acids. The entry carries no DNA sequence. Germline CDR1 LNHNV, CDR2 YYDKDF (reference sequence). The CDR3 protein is CATSRDRVGLFF.

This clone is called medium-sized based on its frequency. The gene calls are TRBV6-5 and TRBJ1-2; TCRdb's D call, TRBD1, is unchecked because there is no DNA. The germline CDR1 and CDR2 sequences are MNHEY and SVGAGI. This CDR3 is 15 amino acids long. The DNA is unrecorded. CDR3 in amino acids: CASSSPNRGHYGYTF.

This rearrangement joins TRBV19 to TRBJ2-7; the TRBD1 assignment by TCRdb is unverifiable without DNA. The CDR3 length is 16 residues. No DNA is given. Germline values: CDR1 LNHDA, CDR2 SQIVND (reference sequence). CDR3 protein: CASSPDPGQGRDEQYF.

The CDR3 reads CASSQERGPNYGYTF. The rearrangement links TRBV4-3 to TRBJ1-2. This CDR3 has 15 residues. No DNA has been recorded. Germline CDR1 reads LGHNA; CDR2 reads YSLEER.

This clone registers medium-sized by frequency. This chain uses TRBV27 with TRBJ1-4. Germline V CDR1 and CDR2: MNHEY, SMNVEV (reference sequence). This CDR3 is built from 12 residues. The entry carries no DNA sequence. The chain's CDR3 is CATGVNYEKLFF.

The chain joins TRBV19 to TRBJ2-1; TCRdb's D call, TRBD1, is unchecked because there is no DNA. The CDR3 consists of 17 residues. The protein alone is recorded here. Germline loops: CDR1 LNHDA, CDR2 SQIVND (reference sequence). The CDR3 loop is CASSIQGGRGLTNEQFF.

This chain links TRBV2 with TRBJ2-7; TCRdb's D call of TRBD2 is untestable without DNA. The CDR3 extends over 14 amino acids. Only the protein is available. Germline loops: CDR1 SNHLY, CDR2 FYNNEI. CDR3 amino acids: CASSVGELTYEQYF.

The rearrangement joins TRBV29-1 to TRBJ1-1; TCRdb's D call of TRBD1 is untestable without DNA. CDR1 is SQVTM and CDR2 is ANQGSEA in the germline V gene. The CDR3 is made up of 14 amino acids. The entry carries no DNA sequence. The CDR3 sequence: CSVHHDLQNTEAFF.

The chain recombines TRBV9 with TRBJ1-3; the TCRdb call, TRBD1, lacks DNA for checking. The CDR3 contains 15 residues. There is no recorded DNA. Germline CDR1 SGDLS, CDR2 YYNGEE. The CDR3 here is CASSVALGPGNTIYF.